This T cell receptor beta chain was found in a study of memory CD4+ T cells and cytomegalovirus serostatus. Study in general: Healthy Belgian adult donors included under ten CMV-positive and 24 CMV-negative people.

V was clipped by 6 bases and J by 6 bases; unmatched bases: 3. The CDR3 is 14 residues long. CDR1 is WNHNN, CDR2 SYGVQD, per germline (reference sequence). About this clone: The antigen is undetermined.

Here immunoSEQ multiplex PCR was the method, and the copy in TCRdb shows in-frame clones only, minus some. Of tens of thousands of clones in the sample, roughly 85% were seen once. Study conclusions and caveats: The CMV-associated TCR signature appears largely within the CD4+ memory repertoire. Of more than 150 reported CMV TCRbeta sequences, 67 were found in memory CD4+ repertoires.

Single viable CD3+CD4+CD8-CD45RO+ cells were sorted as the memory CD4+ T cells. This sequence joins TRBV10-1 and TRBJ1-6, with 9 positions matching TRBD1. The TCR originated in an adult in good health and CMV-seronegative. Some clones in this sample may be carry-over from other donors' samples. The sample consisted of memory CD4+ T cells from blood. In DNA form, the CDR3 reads TGCGCCAGCAGGAAACAGGGGGCTAATTCACCCCTCCACTTT. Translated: CASRKQGANSPLHF.